This T cell receptor beta chain stems from a study of T cells after posttransplantation cyclophosphamide. Study conclusions and caveats: Skin or GI-infiltrating T cells shared few TRB sequences with blood. Recipient CMV seropositivity and CMV reactivation strongly tracked TRB clonality. Donor-recipient repertoire similarity was low at 1-2 months, rising over year one.

Treatment was busulfan-fludarabine conditioning, a marrow graft, and cyclophosphamide on days +3 and +4. The CDR3 loop spans 11 amino acids. Germline V gene sequence: CDR1 SGHVS, CDR2 FNYEAQ. V was shortened by 5 bases and J by 4 bases, with 3 bases between the two germline ends. Concerning this clone: Its antigen is currently unknown.

TCRdb's copy holds only in-frame clones and misses some; the assay was immunoSEQ multiplex PCR. Of 15,000 to 20,000 clones in the sample, roughly 70% were seen once. The source material was PBMCs, sampled after an allogeneic stem cell transplant with post-transplant cyclophosphamide. The source is a male patient aged 30 to 40 who received an allogeneic stem cell transplant from a related donor, was CMV-positive, and had acute GVHD only. The graft donor may have contributed some T cells. The chain combines TRBV7-6 with TRBJ2-1, with unresolved D. The CDR3 region is CASSVYNEQFF. The CDR3 DNA sequence: TGTGCCAGCAGCGTATACAATGAGCAGTTCTTC.